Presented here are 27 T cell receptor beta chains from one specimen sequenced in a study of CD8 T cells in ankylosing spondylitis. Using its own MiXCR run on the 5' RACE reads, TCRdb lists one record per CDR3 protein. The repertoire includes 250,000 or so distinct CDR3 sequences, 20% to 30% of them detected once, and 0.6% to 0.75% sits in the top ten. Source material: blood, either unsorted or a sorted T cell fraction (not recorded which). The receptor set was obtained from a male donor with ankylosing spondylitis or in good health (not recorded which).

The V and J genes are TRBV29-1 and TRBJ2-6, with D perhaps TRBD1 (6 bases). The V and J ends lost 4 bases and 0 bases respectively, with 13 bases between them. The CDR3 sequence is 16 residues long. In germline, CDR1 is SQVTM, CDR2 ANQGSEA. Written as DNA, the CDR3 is TGCAGCGTTGGCCAGGGGCGGAACTCTGGGGCCAACGTCCTGACTTTC. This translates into CSVGQGRNSGANVLTF.

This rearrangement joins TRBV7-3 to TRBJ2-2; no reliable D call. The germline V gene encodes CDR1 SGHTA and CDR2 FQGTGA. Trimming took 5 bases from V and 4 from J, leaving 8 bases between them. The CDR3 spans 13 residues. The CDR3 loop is CASSPTRTGELFF. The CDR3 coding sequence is TGTGCCAGCAGCCCCACTCGCACCGGGGAGCTGTTTTTT.

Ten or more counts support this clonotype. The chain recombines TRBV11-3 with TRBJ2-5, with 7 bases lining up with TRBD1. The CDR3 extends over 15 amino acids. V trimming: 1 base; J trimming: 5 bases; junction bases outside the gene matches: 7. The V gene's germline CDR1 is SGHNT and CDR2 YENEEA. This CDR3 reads CASSLGTGVAETQYF. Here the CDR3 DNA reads TGTGCCAGCAGCTTAGGAACAGGGGTAGCGGAGACCCAGTACTTC.

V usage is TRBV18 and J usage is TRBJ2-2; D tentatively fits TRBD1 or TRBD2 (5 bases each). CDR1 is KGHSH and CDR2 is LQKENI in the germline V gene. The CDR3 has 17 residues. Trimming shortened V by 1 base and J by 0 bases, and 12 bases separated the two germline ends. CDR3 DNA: TGTGCCAGCTCACCACTAGGGACGGGAACGAACACCGGGGAGCTGTTTTTT. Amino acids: CASSPLGTGTNTGELFF.

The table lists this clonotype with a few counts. The CDR3: CATSDGTGETQYF. The CDR3 DNA is TGTGCCACCAGTGATGGGACTGGAGAGACCCAGTACTTC. The V and J genes are TRBV24-1 and TRBJ2-5; D is possibly TRBD2 (6 bases). The CDR3 is 13 amino acids. V was pared by 3 bases and J by 4 bases, with 8 bases between. Germline values: CDR1 KGHDR, CDR2 SFDVKD.

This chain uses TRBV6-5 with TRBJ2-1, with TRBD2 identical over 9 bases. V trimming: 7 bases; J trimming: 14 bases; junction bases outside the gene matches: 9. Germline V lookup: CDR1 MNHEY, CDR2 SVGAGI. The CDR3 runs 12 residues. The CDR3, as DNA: TGTGCCAGCATCGACAAAAGCGGGGGGAAGTTCTTC. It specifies CASIDKSGGKFF.

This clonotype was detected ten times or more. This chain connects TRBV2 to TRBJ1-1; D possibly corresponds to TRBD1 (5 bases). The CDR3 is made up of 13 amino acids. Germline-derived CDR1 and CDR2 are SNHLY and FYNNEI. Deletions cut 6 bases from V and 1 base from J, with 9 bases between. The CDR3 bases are TGTGCCAGCAGGGGGACGGGGAACACTGAAGCTTTCTTT. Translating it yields CASRGTGNTEAFF. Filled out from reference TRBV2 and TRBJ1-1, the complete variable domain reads EPEVTQTPSHQVTQMGQEVILRCVPISNHLYFYWYRQILGQKVEFLVSFYNNEISEKSEIFDDQFSVERPDGSNFTLKIRSTKLEDSAMYFCASRGTGNTEAFFGQGTRLTVV.

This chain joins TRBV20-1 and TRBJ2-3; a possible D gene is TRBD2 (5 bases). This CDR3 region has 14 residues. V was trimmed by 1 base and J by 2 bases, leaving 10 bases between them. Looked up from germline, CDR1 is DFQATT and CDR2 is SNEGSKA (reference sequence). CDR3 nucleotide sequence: TGCAGTGCTAGAGGCGGGCAGAACACAGATACGCAGTATTTT. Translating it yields CSARGGQNTDTQYF.

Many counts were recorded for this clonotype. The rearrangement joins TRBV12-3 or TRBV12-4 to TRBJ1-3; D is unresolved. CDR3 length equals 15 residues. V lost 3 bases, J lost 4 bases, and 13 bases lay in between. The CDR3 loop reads CASSLGKARGNTIYF. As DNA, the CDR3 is TGTGCCAGCAGTTTGGGCAAGGCACGGGGAAACACCATATATTTT.

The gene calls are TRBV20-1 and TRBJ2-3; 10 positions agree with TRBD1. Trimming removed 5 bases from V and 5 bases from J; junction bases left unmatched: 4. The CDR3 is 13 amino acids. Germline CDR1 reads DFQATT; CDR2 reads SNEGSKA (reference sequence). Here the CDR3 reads CSAPGQGLDTQYF. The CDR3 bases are TGCAGTGCTCCGGGACAGGGGTTAGATACGCAGTATTTT.

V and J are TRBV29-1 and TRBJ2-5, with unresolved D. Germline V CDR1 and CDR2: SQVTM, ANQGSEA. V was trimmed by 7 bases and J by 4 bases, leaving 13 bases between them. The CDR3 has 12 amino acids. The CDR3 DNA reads TGCAGCGCCCGTGGACCGGGAGAGACCCAGTACTTC. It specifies CSARGPGETQYF. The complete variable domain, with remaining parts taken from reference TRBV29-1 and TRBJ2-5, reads SAVISQKPSRDICQRGTSLTIQCQVDSQVTMMFWYRQQPGQSLTLIATANQGSEATYESGFVIDKFPISRPNLTFSTLTVSNMSPEDSSIYLCSARGPGETQYFGPGTRLLVL.

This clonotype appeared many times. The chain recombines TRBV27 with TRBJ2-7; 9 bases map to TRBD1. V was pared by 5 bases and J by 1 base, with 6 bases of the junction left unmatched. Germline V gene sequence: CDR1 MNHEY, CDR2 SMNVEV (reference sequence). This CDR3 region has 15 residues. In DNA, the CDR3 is TGTGCCAGCAGTAAAGGGACAGGGTGGTCCTACGAGCAGTACTTC. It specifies CASSKGTGWSYEQYF.

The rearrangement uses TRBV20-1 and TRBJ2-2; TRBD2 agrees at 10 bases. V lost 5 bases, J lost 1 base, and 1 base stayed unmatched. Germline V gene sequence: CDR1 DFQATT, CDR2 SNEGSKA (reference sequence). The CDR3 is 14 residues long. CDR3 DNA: TGCAGTGCTGCTAGCGGGGGGAACACCGGGGAGCTGTTTTTT. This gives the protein CSAASGGNTGELFF.

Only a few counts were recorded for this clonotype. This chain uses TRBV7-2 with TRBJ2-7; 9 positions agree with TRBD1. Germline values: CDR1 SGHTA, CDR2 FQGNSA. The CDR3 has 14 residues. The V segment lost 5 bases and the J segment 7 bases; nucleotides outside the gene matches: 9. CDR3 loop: CASSPHGQGQEQYF. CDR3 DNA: TGTGCCAGCAGCCCACACGGACAGGGGCAGGAGCAGTACTTC.

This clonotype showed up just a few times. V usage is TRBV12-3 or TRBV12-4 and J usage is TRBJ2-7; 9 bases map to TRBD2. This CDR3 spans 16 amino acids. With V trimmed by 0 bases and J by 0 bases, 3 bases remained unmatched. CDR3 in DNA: TGTGCCAGCAGTTTAGCGAGCGGGGGGCTCTCCTACGAGCAGTACTTC. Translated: CASSLASGGLSYEQYF.

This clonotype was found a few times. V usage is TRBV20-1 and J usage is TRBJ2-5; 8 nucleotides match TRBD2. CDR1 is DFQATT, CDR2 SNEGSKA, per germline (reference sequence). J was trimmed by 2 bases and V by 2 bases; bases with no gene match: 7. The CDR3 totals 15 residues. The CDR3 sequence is CSARPVTSGQETQYF. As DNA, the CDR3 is TGCAGTGCTAGACCGGTTACTAGCGGACAAGAGACCCAGTACTTC.

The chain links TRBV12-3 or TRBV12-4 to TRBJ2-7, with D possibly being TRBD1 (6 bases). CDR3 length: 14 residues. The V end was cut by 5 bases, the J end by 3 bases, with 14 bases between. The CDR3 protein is CASSPRGGFYEQYF. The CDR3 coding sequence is TGTGCCAGCAGTCCCCGAGGGGGATTCTACGAGCAGTACTTC.

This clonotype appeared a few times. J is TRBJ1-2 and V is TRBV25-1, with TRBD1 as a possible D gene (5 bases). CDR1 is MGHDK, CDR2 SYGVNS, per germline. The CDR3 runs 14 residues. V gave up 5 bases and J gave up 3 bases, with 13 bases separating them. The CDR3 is CASSWGSTYYGYTF. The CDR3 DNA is TGTGCCAGCAGTTGGGGGTCTACGTACTATGGCTACACCTTC.

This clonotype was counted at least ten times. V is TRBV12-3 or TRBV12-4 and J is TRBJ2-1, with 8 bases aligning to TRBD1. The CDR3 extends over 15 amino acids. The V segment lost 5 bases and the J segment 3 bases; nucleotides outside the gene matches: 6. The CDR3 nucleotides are TGTGCCAGCAGTCCACAGGGACAGGTCTACAATGAGCAGTTCTTC. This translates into CASSPQGQVYNEQFF.

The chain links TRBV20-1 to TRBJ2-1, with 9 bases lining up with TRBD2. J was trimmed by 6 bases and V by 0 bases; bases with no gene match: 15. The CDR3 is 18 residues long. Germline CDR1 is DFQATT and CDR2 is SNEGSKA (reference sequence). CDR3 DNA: TGCAGTGCTAGAGATCGTTGGAAGTTTGGCGGGGGGGCCAATGAGCAGTTCTTC. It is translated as CSARDRWKFGGGANEQFF.

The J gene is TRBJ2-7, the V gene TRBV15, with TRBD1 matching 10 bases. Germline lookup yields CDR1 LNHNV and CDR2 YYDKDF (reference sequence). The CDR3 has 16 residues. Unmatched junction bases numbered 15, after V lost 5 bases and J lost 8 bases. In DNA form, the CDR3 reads TGTGCCACCAGCCATTCCCCCGCAGACAGGGGGCGGCAGCAGTACTTC. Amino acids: CATSHSPADRGRQQYF.

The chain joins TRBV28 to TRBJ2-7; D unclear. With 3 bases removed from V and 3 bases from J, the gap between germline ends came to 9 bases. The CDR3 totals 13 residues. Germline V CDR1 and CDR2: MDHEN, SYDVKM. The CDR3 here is CASSFAPYYEQYF. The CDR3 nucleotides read TGTGCCAGCAGTTTCGCTCCATACTACGAGCAGTACTTC.

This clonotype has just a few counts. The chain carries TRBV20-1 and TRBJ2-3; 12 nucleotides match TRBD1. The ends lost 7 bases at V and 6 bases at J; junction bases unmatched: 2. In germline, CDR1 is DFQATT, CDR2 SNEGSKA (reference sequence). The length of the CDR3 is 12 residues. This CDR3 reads CSGGQGADTQYF. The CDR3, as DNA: TGCAGTGGGGGACAGGGGGCCGATACGCAGTATTTT.

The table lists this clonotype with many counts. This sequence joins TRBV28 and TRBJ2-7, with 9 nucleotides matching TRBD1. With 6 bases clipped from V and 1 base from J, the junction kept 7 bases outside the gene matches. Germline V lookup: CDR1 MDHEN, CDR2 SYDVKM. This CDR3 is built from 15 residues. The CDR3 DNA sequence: TGTGCCAGCAGACCGACAGGGGGGGCTTCCTACGAGCAGTACTTC. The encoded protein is CASRPTGGASYEQYF.

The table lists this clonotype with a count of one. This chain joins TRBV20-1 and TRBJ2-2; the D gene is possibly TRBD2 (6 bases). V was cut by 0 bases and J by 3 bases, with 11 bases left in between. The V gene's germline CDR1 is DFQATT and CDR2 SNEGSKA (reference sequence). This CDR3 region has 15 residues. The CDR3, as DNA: TGCAGTGCTAGAGATATACTAGCAGACACCGGGGAGCTGTTTTTT. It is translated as CSARDILADTGELFF.

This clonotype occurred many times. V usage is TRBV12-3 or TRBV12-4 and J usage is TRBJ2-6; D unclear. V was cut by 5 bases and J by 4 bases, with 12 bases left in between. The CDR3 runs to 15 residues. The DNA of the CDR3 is TGTGCCAGCAGTAGCGACGTGGGAGGGGCCAACGTCCTGACTTTC. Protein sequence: CASSSDVGGANVLTF.

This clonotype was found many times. The CDR3 reads CASSPHGGPQYF. The DNA of the CDR3 is TGTGCCAGCAGCCCTCATGGTGGACCCCAGTACTTC. This sequence joins TRBV12-3 or TRBV12-4 and TRBJ2-5, with D unresolved. The length of the CDR3 is 12 residues. V was shortened by 6 bases and J by 9 bases, with 14 bases between the two germline ends.